This TCR beta chain was identified in a study of OX40 agonist ivuxolimab in advanced cancers. Study at large: Dose-escalation patients were diagnosed with hepatocellular carcinoma, melanoma, renal cell cancer or head and neck cancer.

Autoimmune disease history or systemic immunosuppression led to patients being barred. Germline CDR1 reads PRHDT; CDR2 reads FYEKMQ (reference sequence). The length of the CDR3 is 13 residues. The germline V and J ends were trimmed by 3 bases and 2 bases, with 8 bases remaining between them. The protocol was immunoSEQ multiplex PCR, while the TCRdb copy is restricted to in-frame clones and leaves out a portion. The sample holds roughly 50,000 clones, roughly 80% seen once. The V call is TRBV13, the J call TRBJ2-7, with unresolved D. The sample was CD4+ or CD8+ T cells sorted from blood, taken in a trial of the OX40 agonist ivuxolimab. The TCR was taken from an adult with an advanced solid tumor such as melanoma, head and neck, liver or kidney cancer. DNA for the CDR3: TGTGCCAGCAGCTTGTACGGTCCCTACGAGCAGTACTTC. Its translation: CASSLYGPYEQYF.